These 29 T cell receptor beta chains were sequenced from one sample in a study of blood T cell repertoires in COVID-19. Generated by immunoSEQ multiplex PCR, the TCRdb table keeps only in-frame clones and is missing some. Of roughly 95,000 clones listed, 80% to 85% are singletons. The sample consisted of peripheral blood. The receptors here all came from a man aged 60 to 69 with acute or convalescent COVID-19.

V is TRBV30 and J is TRBJ1-5; 10 nucleotides agree with TRBD1. V shed 3 bases and J 3 bases; nucleotides not matched to a gene: 8. CDR3 size: 16 residues. Germline V gives CDR1 GTSNPN, CDR2 SVGIG (reference sequence). CDR3 sequence: CAWSPGGTGVNQPQHF. The CDR3 DNA sequence: TGTGCCTGGAGCCCCGGCGGGACAGGGGTCAATCAGCCCCAGCATTTT.

The CDR3: CASSPFDKSSGNTIYF. The CDR3 DNA is TGTGCCAGCTCACCATTCGACAAGTCGTCTGGAAACACCATATATTTT. The genes are TRBV18 and TRBJ1-3, with D unresolved. From germline, CDR1 is KGHSH and CDR2 LQKENI. The V end lost 2 bases, the J end lost 1 base, and 12 bases lay between the germline ends. The CDR3 spans 16 residues.

The genes are TRBV11-3 and TRBJ1-1, with D possibly being TRBD1 (6 bases). V dropped 3 bases and J dropped 3 bases, with 8 bases sitting between them. This CDR3 region has 13 residues. Germline assignment: CDR1 SGHNT and CDR2 YENEEA. The CDR3 loop reads CASSFWTDTEAFF. Written as DNA, the CDR3 is TGTGCCAGCAGCTTCTGGACAGACACTGAAGCTTTCTTT.

This clone has only a few counts. The V and J genes are TRBV19 and TRBJ1-5; D may be TRBD1 (6 bases). Germline values: CDR1 LNHDA, CDR2 SQIVND (reference sequence). Trimming pared 5 bases from V and 2 bases from J, leaving 16 bases between. The CDR3 totals 16 residues. The CDR3 is CASSLGKTGRNQPQHF. The CDR3, as DNA: TGTGCCAGTAGTCTGGGTAAGACAGGACGCAATCAGCCCCAGCATTTT. Full variable domain (remainder filled in from reference TRBV19 and TRBJ1-5): DGGITQSPKYLFRKEGQNVTLSCEQNLNHDAMYWYRQDPGQGLRLIYYSQIVNDFQKGDIAEGYSVSREKKESFPLTVTSAQKNPTAFYLCASSLGKTGRNQPQHFGDGTRLSIL.

In its sample, this clone was seen a few times. V and J are TRBV6-6 and TRBJ2-5, with 8 bases matching TRBD2. The V and J ends lost 5 bases and 3 bases, in that order; junction bases with no gene match: 8. CDR3 length equals 15 residues. Germline V gene sequence: CDR1 MNHNY, CDR2 SVGAGI (reference sequence). The CDR3 region is CASSPRGGMKETQYF. CDR3 nucleotides: TGTGCCAGCAGTCCCCGGGGGGGGATGAAAGAGACCCAGTACTTC.

This chain connects TRBV2 to TRBJ1-5; 7 nucleotides agree with TRBD1. CDR3 length: 13 amino acids. The junction had 8 bases not matched to a gene; V was cut back by 8 bases and J by 7 bases. Germline V CDR1 and CDR2: SNHLY, FYNNEI. CDR3 sequence (DNA): TGTGCCAGCGGGGGAACAGGGGTCCAGCCCCAGCATTTT. It translates to CASGGTGVQPQHF.

This clone was seen a few times. V gene TRBV5-1 combines with J gene TRBJ1-1, with D unclear. Germline CDR1 is SGHRS and CDR2 is YFSETQ. CDR3 length equals 14 residues. V shed 5 bases and J shed 4 bases, with 15 bases lying between them. CDR3 loop: CASSSTQRVTEAFF. DNA for the CDR3: TGCGCCAGCAGTAGTACTCAGAGGGTCACTGAAGCTTTCTTT.

The rearrangement uses TRBV19 and TRBJ1-2; D may be TRBD1 (6 bases). Trimming took off 5 bases at V and 2 bases at J, with 18 bases between the two ends. CDR3 length equals 16 residues. The germline gives CDR1 LNHDA, CDR2 SQIVND (reference sequence). CDR3 DNA sequence: TGTGCCAGTAGTCTCCCCCCAGGGGCAGGGAACTATGGCTACACCTTC. Translating gives CASSLPPGAGNYGYTF.

The rearrangement joins TRBV30 to TRBJ2-5, with TRBD1 matching 12 bases. This CDR3 region has 14 residues. Losses at the gene ends were 1 base for V and 5 bases for J; bases not matched to a gene: 2. Germline V gene lookup returns CDR1 GTSNPN and CDR2 SVGIG (reference sequence). The CDR3 DNA sequence: TGTGCCTGGAGTGAAGGGACAGGGGGCGAGACCCAGTACTTC. It yields the protein CAWSEGTGGETQYF.

V and J are TRBV12-3 or TRBV12-4 and TRBJ1-1, with D unclear. The length of the CDR3 is 13 residues. With 6 bases removed from V and 1 base from J, the gap between germline ends came to 9 bases. The CDR3 protein is CASSPTANTEAFF. The CDR3 DNA is TGTGCCAGCAGCCCGACTGCGAACACTGAAGCTTTCTTT.

This chain links TRBV27 with TRBJ2-1; the match to TRBD2 covers 10 bases. J lost 1 base, V lost 1 base, and 10 bases had no gene match. Germline values: CDR1 MNHEY, CDR2 SMNVEV (reference sequence). This CDR3 contains 19 residues. CDR3 coding DNA: TGTGCCAGCAGTTTATTCGCTAGCGGGAGTGGCCCTTCCTACAATGAGCAGTTCTTC. Amino acids: CASSLFASGSGPSYNEQFF.

The chain links TRBV27 to TRBJ2-5; TRBD2 might be the D (5 bases). Germline V gene sequence: CDR1 MNHEY, CDR2 SMNVEV (reference sequence). CDR3 size: 14 residues. Trimming took 1 base from V and 5 from J, leaving 11 bases between them. CDR3 nucleotide sequence: TGTGCCAGCAGTTTATGGGCACCGGGGGAGACCCAGTACTTC. Translating it yields CASSLWAPGETQYF.

V usage is TRBV4-1 and J usage is TRBJ2-1; 12 nucleotides align to TRBD2. This CDR3 region has 15 residues. The V gene's germline CDR1 is MGHRA and CDR2 YSYEKL. The V segment lost 4 bases and the J segment 15 bases; nucleotides outside the gene matches: 13. Written as DNA, the CDR3 is TGCGCCAGCAGCCCAGGGGTTCTAGCGGGGGGGCTCGCGTTCTTC. Protein product: CASSPGVLAGGLAFF.

This sequence joins TRBV19 and TRBJ2-5; 10 positions agree with TRBD2. The CDR3 has 16 amino acids. Trimming took 4 bases from V and 5 from J; bases not matched to a gene: 10. Germline V gene lookup returns CDR1 LNHDA and CDR2 SQIVND (reference sequence). The CDR3 spells CASSTSILAGQETQYF. CDR3 in DNA: TGTGCCAGTAGTACCTCAATACTAGCGGGGCAGGAGACCCAGTACTTC.

This clone has only one observation. The V gene is TRBV3-1 (or the pseudogene TRBV3-2), the J gene TRBJ2-1; 11 bases map to TRBD2. The V gene's germline CDR1 is LGHDT and CDR2 YNNKEL (reference sequence). V was clipped by 6 bases and J by 4 bases; unmatched bases: 5. This CDR3 is built from 15 residues. Written as DNA, the CDR3 is TGTGCCAGCAGGCTAGCGGGGGGCACTTACAATGAGCAGTTCTTC. Translation gives CASRLAGGTYNEQFF.

J is TRBJ1-2 and V is TRBV29-1; D is unresolved. This CDR3 is 13 amino acids long. Germline V gives CDR1 SQVTM, CDR2 ANQGSEA. Trimming pared 5 bases from V and 5 bases from J, leaving 15 bases between. CDR3: CSVRRSGRYGYTF. CDR3 sequence (DNA): TGCAGCGTTCGTCGTTCGGGGAGGTATGGCTACACCTTC.

This clone was seen once. V usage is TRBV11-2 and J usage is TRBJ1-1; tentative D call: TRBD1 (5 bases). The CDR3 length is 14 residues. Trimming cost V 5 bases and J 1 base, with 11 bases left between them. The germline V gene encodes CDR1 SGHAT and CDR2 FQNNGV. The CDR3 coding sequence is TGTGCCAGCAGCCTGGGGCAGACGAACACTGAAGCTTTCTTT. It yields the protein CASSLGQTNTEAFF. The complete variable domain, with remaining parts taken from reference TRBV11-2 and TRBJ1-1, reads EAGVAQSPRYKIIEKRQSVAFWCNPISGHATLYWYQQILGQGPKLLIQFQNNGVVDDSQLPKDRFSAERLKGVDSTLKIQPAKLEDSAVYLCASSLGQTNTEAFFGQGTRLTVV.

J is TRBJ1-1 and V is TRBV9; D gene uncertain. From germline, CDR1 is SGDLS and CDR2 YYNGEE. With 6 bases removed from V and 0 bases from J, the gap between germline ends came to 12 bases. This CDR3 has 14 amino acids. CDR3 DNA: TGTGCCAGCAACGTTGCCGGTATGAACACTGAAGCTTTCTTT. It codes for CASNVAGMNTEAFF. The entire variable domain, with the rest obtained from reference TRBV9 and TRBJ1-1, is as follows: DSGVTQTPKHLITATGQRVTLRCSPRSGDLSVYWYQQSLDQGLQFLIQYYNGEERAKGNILERFSAQQFPDLHSELNLSSLELGDSALYFCASNVAGMNTEAFFGQGTRLTVV.

The chain has TRBV3-1 (or the pseudogene TRBV3-2) and TRBJ1-3, with D maybe TRBD1 (5 bases). Germline CDR1 reads LGHDT; CDR2 reads YNNKEL (reference sequence). The length of the CDR3 is 13 residues. V was shortened by 4 bases and J by 4 bases, with 8 bases between the two germline ends. The CDR3 loop reads CASSLPGGNTIYF. In DNA, the CDR3 is TGTGCCAGCAGCCTCCCAGGGGGAAACACCATATATTTT.

The chain recombines TRBV6-6 with TRBJ2-1, with 7 bases that match TRBD2. CDR1 is MNHNY and CDR2 is SVGAGI in the germline V gene (reference sequence). This CDR3 region has 14 residues. Trimming removed 8 bases from V and 7 bases from J; junction bases left unmatched: 11. CDR3: CASGGEGLGNEQFF. The CDR3, as DNA: TGTGCCAGCGGGGGGGAGGGCCTCGGGAATGAGCAGTTCTTC.

V gene TRBV6-5 combines with J gene TRBJ1-2; D is ambiguous. The V end lost 2 bases, the J end lost 13 bases, and 17 bases lay between the germline ends. The CDR3 has 13 residues. The germline V gene encodes CDR1 MNHEY and CDR2 SVGAGI. The CDR3 DNA sequence: TGTGCCAGCAGTTACCCTGGCGACAAAGATAGCACCTTC. The encoded protein is CASSYPGDKDSTF.

The J gene is TRBJ1-6, the V gene TRBV19, with 7 bases matching TRBD1. The CDR3 spans 14 residues. Per germline, CDR1 LNHDA and CDR2 SQIVND (reference sequence). The junction had 4 bases not matched to a gene; V was cut back by 5 bases and J by 6 bases. CDR3 sequence (DNA): TGTGCCAGTAGTGCGACAGGGCCTAATTCACCCCTCCACTTT. Amino acid sequence: CASSATGPNSPLHF.

This rearrangement joins TRBV19 to TRBJ2-3; possibly TRBD2 for D (6 bases). Germline V gene data show CDR1 as LNHDA and CDR2 as SQIVND (reference sequence). V was cut by 11 bases and J by 2 bases, with 23 bases left in between. This CDR3 contains 16 residues. The CDR3 DNA sequence: TGTGCCTCAAGAGGTGGGAGCGGGTGGAACACAGATACGCAGTATTTT. Translated: CASRGGSGWNTDTQYF.

The rearrangement links TRBV5-1 to TRBJ2-3; D call uncertain. In germline, CDR1 is SGHRS, CDR2 YFSETQ. The V end was cut by 1 base, the J end by 1 base, with 16 bases between. This CDR3 spans 17 amino acids. The chain's CDR3 is CASSLSIRVDGTDTQYF. The CDR3 DNA reads TGCGCCAGCAGCTTGTCTATCCGGGTCGATGGCACAGATACGCAGTATTTT.

The chain joins TRBV10-3 to TRBJ1-2, with D unclear. The germline CDR1 and CDR2 sequences are ENHRY and SYGVKD. Trimming shortened V by 6 bases and J by 7 bases, and 18 bases separated the two germline ends. This CDR3 contains 14 residues. This CDR3 reads CAISLEEGAAGYTF. DNA of the CDR3: TGTGCCATCAGCCTTGAGGAGGGAGCGGCTGGCTACACCTTC.

This chain joins TRBV24-1 and TRBJ2-1; 10 bases line up with TRBD2. CDR3 size: 14 residues. Germline CDR1 reads KGHDR; CDR2 reads SFDVKD. With 5 bases clipped from V and 10 bases from J, the junction kept 7 bases outside the gene matches. The CDR3 DNA follows: TGTGCCACCAGTGCTACTAGCGGGACCCGGGAGCAGTTCTTC. This sequence encodes CATSATSGTREQFF.

CDR3 in DNA: TGTGCCAGCAGTGTAACAGGGCGAGCTAACTATGGCTACACCTTC. This encodes CASSVTGRANYGYTF. The rearrangement uses TRBV25-1 and TRBJ1-2; D is possibly TRBD1 (6 bases). Per the germline V gene, CDR1 is MGHDK and CDR2 is SYGVNS. V was trimmed by 4 bases and J by 0 bases, leaving 12 bases between them. The length of the CDR3 is 15 residues.

The chain joins TRBV11-2 to TRBJ2-7, with TRBD2 as a possible D gene (6 bases). Germline loops: CDR1 SGHAT, CDR2 FQNNGV. CDR3 length: 16 residues. V gave up 0 bases and J gave up 4 bases, with 16 bases separating them. The chain's CDR3 is CASSLEPVTGGYEQYV. The CDR3 DNA is TGTGCCAGCAGCTTAGAACCCGTCACCGGGGGATACGAGCAGTACGTC.

This clone was observed a handful of times. V is TRBV11-3 and J is TRBJ2-7, with TRBD1 identical over 7 bases. CDR3 length: 16 amino acids. The junction had 13 bases not matched to a gene; V was cut back by 4 bases and J by 4 bases. From germline, CDR1 is SGHNT and CDR2 YENEEA. The DNA for the CDR3 is TGTGCCAGCAGCTCGGGATTGGGACAGATTACATACGAGCAGTACTTC. This encodes CASSSGLGQITYEQYF.